Shown below are 2 T cell receptor beta chains from a single sample sequenced in a study of post-analysis software for immune sequencing data. Study findings and constraints: There were five TRBV segments more frequent in patients than controls, and TRBV5-6, TRBV5-1 and TRBV20-1 were among them.

No antigen is known for these receptors. Researchers reported that TCR beta cDNA libraries carried unique molecular identifiers. MiXCR, applied by TCRdb to the PCR reads, yields one record per CDR3 protein. The repertoire has under 200,000 distinct CDR3 sequences, over 25% of them found once; the top ten carry less than 4%. Sequenced: blood. The receptors here all came from a girl under 18 with multiple sclerosis.

With respect to this clonotype: A junction end diverges from the germline sequence, so it may reflect a read error. The gene calls are TRBV28 and TRBJ2-5; the match to TRBD2 covers 10 bases. The CDR3 extends over 14 amino acids. CDR1 MDHEN and CDR2 SYDVKM come from the germline V gene. The CDR3 coding sequence is TGTGCCAGCAGTTCTCTAGCGGGAGACAATGAGCAGTATTTC. Its protein is CASSSLAGDNEQYF.

The chain combines TRBV7-2 with TRBJ2-2, with D possibly being TRBD1 (5 bases). The ends were cut back, 5 bases at V and 2 bases at J, with 9 bases in the middle. The CDR3 is made up of 14 amino acids. Germline CDR1 is SGHTA and CDR2 is FQGNSA. The CDR3 reads CASSTGPNTGELFF. The CDR3 coding sequence is TGTGCCAGCAGCACAGGCCCTAACACCGGGGAGCTGTTTTTT.